Listed below are T cell receptor beta chains from one sample, sequenced in a study of cytomegalovirus exposure and HLA in healthy donors. Only in-frame clones appear in the TCRdb table, and some are missing; sequencing was by immunoSEQ multiplex PCR. In the table there are around 170,000 clones, roughly 72% of which are singletons. Sequenced input: PBMCs. The receptor source for this set is a man between 40 and 49 years old in good health and CMV-seronegative. CDR3s include the opening cysteine and the closing phenylalanine or tryptophan. Each record gives: CDR3 length, clone size, V gene, CDR3 protein. Not all rows give a size; the values are once, few, many and, for expanded clones, a class.

len: 16
abundance: .
v_gene: TRBV7-6
CDR3aa: CASSLVGTLKNTEAFF

len: 12
abundance: .
v_gene: TRBV11-2
CDR3aa: CASSSDRGGYTF

len: 14
abundance: .
v_gene: TRBV9
CDR3aa: CASSGPSDYNEQFF

len: 15
abundance: .
v_gene: TRBV5-1
CDR3aa: CASSSGTSGSGIRDF

len: 14
abundance: once
v_gene: TRBV28
CDR3aa: CASSLLTGGYEQYF

len: 16
abundance: .
v_gene: TRBV18
CDR3aa: CASSPLSGQGTETQYF

len: 13
abundance: once
v_gene: TRBV11-2
CDR3aa: CASSLAGTDTQYF

len: 14
abundance: .
v_gene: TRBV5-1
CDR3aa: CASSLTSGKETQYF

len: 14
abundance: .
v_gene: TRBV18
CDR3aa: CASSLTGSLVEQYF

len: 13
abundance: .
v_gene: TRBV7-3
CDR3aa: CASSPSLYNEQFF

len: 14
abundance: .
v_gene: TRBV7-2
CDR3aa: CASSRITAQETQYF

len: 14
abundance: .
v_gene: TRBV11-1
CDR3aa: CASSLTGQVAKQYF

len: 14
abundance: .
v_gene: TRBV5-1
CDR3aa: CASSAGTVLYEQYF

len: 13
abundance: few
v_gene: TRBV13
CDR3aa: CASSRVGGPEAFF

len: 14
abundance: .
v_gene: TRBV6-1
CDR3aa: CACKEAPQPDEQFF

len: 16
abundance: .
v_gene: TRBV7-9
CDR3aa: CASSAPGTERTDTQYF

len: 15
abundance: .
v_gene: TRBV7-9
CDR3aa: CASSLGGGSTDIQYF

len: 13
abundance: .
v_gene: TRBV7-2
CDR3aa: CASSTGYKTEAFF

len: 16
abundance: .
v_gene: TRBV14
CDR3aa: CASSPTSGRGPGQQFF

len: 14
abundance: .
v_gene: TRBV28
CDR3aa: CASSSLGQSYEQYF

len: 14
abundance: .
v_gene: TRBV28
CDR3aa: CASSPRGAVYGYTF

len: 14
abundance: .
v_gene: TRBV21-1
CDR3aa: CASSDCFSYNEQFF

len: 15
abundance: .
v_gene: TRBV5-6
CDR3aa: CASSPKVPGPYEQYF

len: 14
abundance: .
v_gene: TRBV6-1
CDR3aa: CASTSQGAGQPQHF

len: 15
abundance: few
v_gene: TRBV9
CDR3aa: CASSLQIAGPNEQYF

len: 16
abundance: .
v_gene: TRBV19
CDR3aa: CASSIGTGALNTEAFF

len: 11
abundance: once
v_gene: TRBV11-2
CDR3aa: CASSLETGPYF

len: 14
abundance: .
v_gene: TRBV30
CDR3aa: CAWSNNRGSTEAFF

len: 13
abundance: .
v_gene: TRBV6-5
CDR3aa: CASSRSGANVLTF

len: 14
abundance: .
v_gene: TRBV11-2
CDR3aa: CASSLGSTYNEQFF

len: 12
abundance: .
v_gene: TRBV6-5
CDR3aa: CASSPTGDEQFF

len: 13
abundance: .
v_gene: TRBV18
CDR3aa: CASSPTGTTEAFF

len: 17
abundance: .
v_gene: TRBV7-2
CDR3aa: CASSPSRLAGGPDTQYF

len: 17
abundance: .
v_gene: TRBV28
CDR3aa: CASSLPIRTGGKDGYTF

len: 13
abundance: .
v_gene: TRBV9
CDR3aa: CASSAYPGGGYTF

len: 16
abundance: .
v_gene: TRBV19
CDR3aa: CASSIDQGRANTEAFF

len: 12
abundance: .
v_gene: TRBV6-1
CDR3aa: CASSFQGYGYTF

len: 15
abundance: .
v_gene: TRBV11-3
CDR3aa: CASSWGKGATDTQYF

len: 12
abundance: .
v_gene: TRBV29-1
CDR3aa: CSALQVLNEQFF

len: 18
abundance: .
v_gene: TRBV5-8
CDR3aa: CASSRGQGSLAGANVLTF

len: 17
abundance: .
v_gene: TRBV28
CDR3aa: CASSLAAYRDSSYEQYF

len: 13
abundance: .
v_gene: TRBV7-9
CDR3aa: CASSYTGGNEQFF

len: 15
abundance: once
v_gene: TRBV18
CDR3aa: CASSDTKTGPYGYTF

len: 16
abundance: .
v_gene: TRBV6-5
CDR3aa: CASSYSILAVTDTQYF

len: 13
abundance: few
v_gene: TRBV6-5
CDR3aa: CASTGQGFYGYTF

len: 15
abundance: .
v_gene: TRBV11-2
CDR3aa: CASSLDTGGDQPQHF

len: 14
abundance: .
v_gene: TRBV6-5
CDR3aa: CASSQQGADEKLFF

len: 15
abundance: once
v_gene: TRBV2
CDR3aa: CASSLRDTPNSPLHF